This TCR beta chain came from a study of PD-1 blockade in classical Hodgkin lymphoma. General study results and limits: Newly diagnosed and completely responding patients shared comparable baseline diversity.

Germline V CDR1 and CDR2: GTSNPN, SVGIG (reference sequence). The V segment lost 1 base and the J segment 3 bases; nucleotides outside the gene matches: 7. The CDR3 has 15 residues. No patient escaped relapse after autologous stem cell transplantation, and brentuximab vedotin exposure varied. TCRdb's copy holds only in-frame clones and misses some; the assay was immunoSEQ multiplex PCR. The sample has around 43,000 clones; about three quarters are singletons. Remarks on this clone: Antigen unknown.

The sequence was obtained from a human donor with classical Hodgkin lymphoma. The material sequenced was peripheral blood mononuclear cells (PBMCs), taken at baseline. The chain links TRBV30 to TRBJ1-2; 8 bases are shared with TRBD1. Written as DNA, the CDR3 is TGTGCCTGGAGTGGAATAGGACAGGGACACTATGGCTACACCTTC. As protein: CAWSGIGQGHYGYTF.